A single sample is the source of the 10 T cell receptor beta chains below, sequenced in a study of cytomegalovirus exposure and HLA in healthy donors. PCR was performed using 60 Vbeta and 13 Jbeta primers. Sequencing used immunoSEQ multiplex PCR; TCRdb keeps in-frame clones, though not all of them. The sample lists 120,000 or so clones, 73% occurring once. The sample comprised PBMCs. The receptor source for this set is a woman aged 40 to 49 in good health and CMV-seronegative.

This clone was seen a few times. The gene calls are TRBV19 and TRBJ1-2, with 8 bases lining up with TRBD1. Germline V gene sequence: CDR1 LNHDA, CDR2 SQIVND (reference sequence). This CDR3 region has 15 residues. The trim removed 6 bases at V and 4 bases at J, leaving 10 bases unmatched. Here the CDR3 reads CASRGTGTGAYGYTF. In DNA form, the CDR3 reads TGTGCCAGTAGAGGAACCGGGACAGGAGCCTATGGCTACACCTTC.

V is TRBV6-6 and J is TRBJ2-1, with TRBD1 as a possible D gene (5 bases). The length of the CDR3 is 15 residues. CDR1 MNHNY and CDR2 SVGAGI come from the germline V gene (reference sequence). With 10 bases removed from V and 4 bases from J, the gap between germline ends came to 20 bases. The CDR3 reads CAINSDKSTYNEQFF. The CDR3 nucleotides are TGTGCCATAAATTCGGACAAAAGTACTTACAATGAGCAGTTCTTC.

The chain recombines TRBV4-1 with TRBJ2-1, with D possibly TRBD2 on 7 matching bases. Trimming stripped 0 bases from V and 13 bases from J, with 10 bases between. This CDR3 contains 12 residues. Germline CDR1 and CDR2: MGHRA and YSYEKL. The CDR3 nucleotides are TGCGCCAGCAGCCAAGATAGGGGGGGACAGTTCTTC. Amino acids: CASSQDRGGQFF.

This sequence joins TRBV7-2 and TRBJ2-7, with a possible D match to TRBD2 (6 bases). Germline-derived CDR1 and CDR2 are SGHTA and FQGNSA. The CDR3 sequence is 15 residues long. V was cut by 1 base and J by 0 bases, with 10 bases left in between. This CDR3 reads CASSLGYGSSYEQYF. CDR3 in DNA: TGTGCCAGCAGCTTAGGGTACGGGAGCTCCTACGAGCAGTACTTC.

The chain joins TRBV9 to TRBJ2-5; TRBD2 matches 7 bases. The V gene end was trimmed by 2 bases and the J gene end by 5 bases; junction bases not matched to a gene: 6. Germline assignment: CDR1 SGDLS and CDR2 YYNGEE. CDR3 length: 14 residues. CDR3 nucleotide sequence: TGTGCCAGCAGCGTGGGGGGGTCCGGGGAGACCCAGTACTTC. Translated, it gives CASSVGGSGETQYF. The variable domain in full, with the rest retrieved from reference TRBV9 and TRBJ2-5, is DSGVTQTPKHLITATGQRVTLRCSPRSGDLSVYWYQQSLDQGLQFLIQYYNGEERAKGNILERFSAQQFPDLHSELNLSSLELGDSALYFCASSVGGSGETQYFGPGTRLLVL.

The CDR3 DNA reads as TGCGCCAGCAGCCAACCAGGGGGAAACTATGGCTACACCTTC. Its protein is CASSQPGGNYGYTF. The chain employs TRBV4-1 and TRBJ1-2; 7 bases line up with TRBD1. Germline lookup yields CDR1 MGHRA and CDR2 YSYEKL. Trimming cost V 2 bases and J 2 bases; bases outside gene matches: 2. The CDR3 runs to 14 residues.

The genes are TRBV7-2 and TRBJ1-5; weak D call: TRBD1 (5 bases). V dropped 5 bases and J dropped 3 bases, with 14 bases sitting between them. Germline V gene data show CDR1 as SGHTA and CDR2 as FQGNSA. The CDR3 runs to 15 residues. The CDR3, as DNA: TGTGCCAGCAGCGCCCCTGGACAACCCAATCAGCCCCAGCATTTT. Translated: CASSAPGQPNQPQHF. Supplemented by reference TRBV7-2 and TRBJ1-5, the full variable domain reads GAGVSQSPSNKVTEKGKDVELRCDPISGHTALYWYRQSLGQGLEFLIYFQGNSAPDKSGLPSDRFSAERTGGSVSTLTIQRTQQEDSAVYLCASSAPGQPNQPQHFGDGTRLSIL.

V and J are TRBV19 and TRBJ1-2; 8 bases fit TRBD1. V shed 2 bases, J shed 1 base, and the junction held 3 bases outside the gene matches. Per germline, CDR1 LNHDA and CDR2 SQIVND (reference sequence). This CDR3 has 15 residues. DNA for the CDR3: TGTGCCAGTAGTATACGACAGGGGATTAACTATGGCTACACCTTC. The encoded protein is CASSIRQGINYGYTF.

The V call is TRBV5-1, the J call TRBJ2-7, with 12 bases aligning to TRBD2. The germline CDR1 and CDR2 sequences are SGHRS and YFSETQ. The CDR3 spans 16 residues. V was pared by 0 bases and J by 3 bases, with 4 bases of the junction left unmatched. CDR3 loop: CASSLGLAGGVYEQYF. The CDR3 DNA sequence: TGCGCCAGCAGCTTGGGGCTAGCGGGAGGGGTCTACGAGCAGTACTTC.

The chain employs TRBV5-1 and TRBJ1-2, with TRBD1 identical over 7 bases. Germline trimming cut 6 bases from V and 3 bases from J; bases unmatched to any gene: 5. Per the germline V gene, CDR1 is SGHRS and CDR2 is YFSETQ. The CDR3 covers 13 residues. This CDR3 reads CASTLDRDYGYTF. CDR3 nucleotide sequence: TGCGCCAGCACCCTAGACAGGGACTATGGCTACACCTTC.